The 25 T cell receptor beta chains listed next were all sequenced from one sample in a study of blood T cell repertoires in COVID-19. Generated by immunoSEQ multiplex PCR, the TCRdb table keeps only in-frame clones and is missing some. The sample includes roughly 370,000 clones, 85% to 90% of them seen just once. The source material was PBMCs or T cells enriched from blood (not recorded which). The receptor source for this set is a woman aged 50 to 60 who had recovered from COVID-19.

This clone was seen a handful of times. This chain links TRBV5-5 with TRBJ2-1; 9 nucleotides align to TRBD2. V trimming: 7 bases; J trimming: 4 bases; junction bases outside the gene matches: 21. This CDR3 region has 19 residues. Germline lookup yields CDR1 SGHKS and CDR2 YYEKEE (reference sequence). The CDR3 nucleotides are TGTGCCAGCTCTACTAAGGCGGGGGGGTCTCTCCCAAGTTACAATGAGCAGTTCTTC. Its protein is CASSTKAGGSLPSYNEQFF.

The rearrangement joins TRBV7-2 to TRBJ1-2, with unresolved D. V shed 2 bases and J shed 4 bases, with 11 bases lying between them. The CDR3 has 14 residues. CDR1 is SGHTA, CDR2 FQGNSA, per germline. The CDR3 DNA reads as TGTGCCAGCAGCTTATCGAACAAAAGCTATGGCTACACCTTC. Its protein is CASSLSNKSYGYTF.

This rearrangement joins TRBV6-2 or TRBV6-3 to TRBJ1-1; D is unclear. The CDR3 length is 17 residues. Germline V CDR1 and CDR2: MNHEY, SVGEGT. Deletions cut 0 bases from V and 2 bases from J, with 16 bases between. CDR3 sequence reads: CASSYSMDRGLNTEAFF. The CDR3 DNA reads TGTGCCAGCAGTTACTCTATGGATCGAGGGCTTAACACTGAAGCTTTCTTT.

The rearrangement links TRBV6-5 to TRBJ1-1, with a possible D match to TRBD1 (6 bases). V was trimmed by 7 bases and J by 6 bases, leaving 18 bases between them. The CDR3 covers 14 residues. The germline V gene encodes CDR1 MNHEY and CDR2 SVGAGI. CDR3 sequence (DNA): TGTGCCAGCACGCTCCGAAACAAGGGGGCTGAAGCTTTCTTT. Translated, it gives CASTLRNKGAEAFF.

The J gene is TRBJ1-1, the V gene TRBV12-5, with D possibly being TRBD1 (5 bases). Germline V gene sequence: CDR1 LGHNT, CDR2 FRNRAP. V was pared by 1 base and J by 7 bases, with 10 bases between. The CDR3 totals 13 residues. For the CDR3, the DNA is TGTGCTAGTGGTTTGGAGGGGTGGGGTGAAGCTTTCTTT. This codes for CASGLEGWGEAFF.

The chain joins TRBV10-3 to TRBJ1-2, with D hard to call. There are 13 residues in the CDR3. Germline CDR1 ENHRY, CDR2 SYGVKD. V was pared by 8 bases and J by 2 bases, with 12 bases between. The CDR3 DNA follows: TGTGCCATCGAGGCAACGGCGAACTATGGCTACACCTTC. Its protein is CAIEATANYGYTF.

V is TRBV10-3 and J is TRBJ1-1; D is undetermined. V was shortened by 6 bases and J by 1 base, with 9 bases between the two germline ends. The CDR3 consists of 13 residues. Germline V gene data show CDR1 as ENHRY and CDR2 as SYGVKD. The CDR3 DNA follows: TGTGCCATCAGAAGGACTGGGAACACTGAAGCTTTCTTT. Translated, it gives CAIRRTGNTEAFF.

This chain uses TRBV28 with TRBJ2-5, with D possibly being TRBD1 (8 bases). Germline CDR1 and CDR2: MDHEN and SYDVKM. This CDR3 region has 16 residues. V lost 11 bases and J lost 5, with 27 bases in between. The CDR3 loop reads CAVSLGGAGGPETQYF. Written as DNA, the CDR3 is TGTGCCGTCTCTTTGGGGGGGGCAGGGGGCCCGGAGACCCAGTACTTC.

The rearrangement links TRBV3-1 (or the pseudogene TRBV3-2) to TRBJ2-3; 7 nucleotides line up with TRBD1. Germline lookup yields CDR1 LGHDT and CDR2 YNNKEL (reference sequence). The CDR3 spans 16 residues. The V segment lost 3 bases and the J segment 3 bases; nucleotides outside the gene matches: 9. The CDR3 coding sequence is TGTGCCAGCAGCCAGTTCCGACAGGGTGGGACAGATACGCAGTATTTT. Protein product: CASSQFRQGGTDTQYF.

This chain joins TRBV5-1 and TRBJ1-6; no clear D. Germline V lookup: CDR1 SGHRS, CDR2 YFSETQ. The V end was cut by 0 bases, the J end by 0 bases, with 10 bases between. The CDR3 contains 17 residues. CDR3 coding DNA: TGCGCCAGCAGCTTGGTCGCGGGAGCCTCCTATAATTCACCCCTCCACTTT. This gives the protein CASSLVAGASYNSPLHF.

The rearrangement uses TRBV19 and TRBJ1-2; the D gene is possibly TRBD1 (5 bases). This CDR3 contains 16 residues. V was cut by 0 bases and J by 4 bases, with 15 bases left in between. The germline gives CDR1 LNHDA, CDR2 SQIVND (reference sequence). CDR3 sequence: CASSIDAQGTLYGYTF. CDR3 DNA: TGTGCCAGTAGTATAGACGCGCAGGGTACCCTCTATGGCTACACCTTC. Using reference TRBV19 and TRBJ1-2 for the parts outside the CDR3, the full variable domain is DGGITQSPKYLFRKEGQNVTLSCEQNLNHDAMYWYRQDPGQGLRLIYYSQIVNDFQKGDIAEGYSVSREKKESFPLTVTSAQKNPTAFYLCASSIDAQGTLYGYTFGSGTRLTVV.

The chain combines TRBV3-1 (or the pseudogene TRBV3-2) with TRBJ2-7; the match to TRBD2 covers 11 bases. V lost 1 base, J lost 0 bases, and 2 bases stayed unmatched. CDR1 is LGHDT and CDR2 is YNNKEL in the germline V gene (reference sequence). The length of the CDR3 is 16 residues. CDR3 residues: CASSQGLAGSSYEQYF. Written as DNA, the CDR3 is TGTGCCAGCAGCCAAGGACTAGCGGGGAGCTCCTACGAGCAGTACTTC.

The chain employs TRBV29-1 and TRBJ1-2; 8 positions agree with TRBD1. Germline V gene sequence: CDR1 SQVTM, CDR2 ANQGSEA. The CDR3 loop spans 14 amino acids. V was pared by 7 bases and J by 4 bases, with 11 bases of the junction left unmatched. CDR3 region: CSAKGQGGPYGYTF. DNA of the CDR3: TGCAGCGCCAAAGGACAGGGCGGCCCCTATGGCTACACCTTC.

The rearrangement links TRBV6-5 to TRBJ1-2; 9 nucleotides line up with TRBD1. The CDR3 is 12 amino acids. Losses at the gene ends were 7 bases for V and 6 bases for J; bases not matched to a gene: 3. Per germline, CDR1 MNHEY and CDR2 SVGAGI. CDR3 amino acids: CASTRTGDGYTF. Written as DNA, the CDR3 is TGTGCCAGCACCAGGACAGGGGATGGCTACACCTTC.

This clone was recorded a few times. The CDR3 is CASSQSGNSGNTIYF. The DNA of the CDR3 is TGCGCCAGCAGCCAGTCGGGGAACTCGGGAAACACCATATATTTT. The chain couples TRBV5-1 to TRBJ1-3; no firm D call. Germline CDR1 reads SGHRS; CDR2 reads YFSETQ. The CDR3 is 15 residues long. The V gene lost 4 bases and the J gene lost 4 bases, with 15 bases spanning the gap.

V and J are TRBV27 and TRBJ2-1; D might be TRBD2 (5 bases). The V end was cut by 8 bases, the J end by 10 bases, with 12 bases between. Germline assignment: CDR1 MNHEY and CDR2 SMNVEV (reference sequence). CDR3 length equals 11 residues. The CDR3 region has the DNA TGTGCCAGCCGACGGGGTCGGGAGCAGTTCTTC. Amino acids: CASRRGREQFF.

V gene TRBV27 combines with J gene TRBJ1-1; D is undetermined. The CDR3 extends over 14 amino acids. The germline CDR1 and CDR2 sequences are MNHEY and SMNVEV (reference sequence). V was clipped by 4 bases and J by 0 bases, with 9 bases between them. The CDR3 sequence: CASSSAHMNTEAFF. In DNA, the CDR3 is TGTGCCAGCAGTTCCGCCCACATGAACACTGAAGCTTTCTTT.

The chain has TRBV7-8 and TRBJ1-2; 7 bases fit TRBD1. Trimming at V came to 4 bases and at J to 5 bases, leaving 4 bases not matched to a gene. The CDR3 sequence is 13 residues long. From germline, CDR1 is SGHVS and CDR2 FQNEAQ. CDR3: CASSSGQTYGYTF. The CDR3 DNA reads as TGTGCCAGCAGCTCGGGACAGACATATGGCTACACCTTC.

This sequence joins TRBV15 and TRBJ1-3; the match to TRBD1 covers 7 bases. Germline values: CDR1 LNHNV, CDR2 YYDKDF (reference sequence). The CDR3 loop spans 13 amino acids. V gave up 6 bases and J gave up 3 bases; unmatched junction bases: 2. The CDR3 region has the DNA TGTGCCACCAGTCGGGACAGTGGAAACACCATATATTTT. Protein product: CATSRDSGNTIYF.

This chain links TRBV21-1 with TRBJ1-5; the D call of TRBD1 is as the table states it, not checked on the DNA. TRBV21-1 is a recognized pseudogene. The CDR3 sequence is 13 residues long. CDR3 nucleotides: TGTGCCAACCTGTACAGCTACAATCAGCCCCAGCATTTT. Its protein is CANLYSYNQPQHF.

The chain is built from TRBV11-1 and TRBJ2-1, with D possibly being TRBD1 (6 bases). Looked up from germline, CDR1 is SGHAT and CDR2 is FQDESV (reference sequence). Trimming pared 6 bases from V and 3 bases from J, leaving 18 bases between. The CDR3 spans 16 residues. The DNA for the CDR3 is TGTGCCAGCAGTTCCAGGGGTTCAGGTGGCTACAATGAGCAGTTCTTC. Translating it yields CASSSRGSGGYNEQFF.

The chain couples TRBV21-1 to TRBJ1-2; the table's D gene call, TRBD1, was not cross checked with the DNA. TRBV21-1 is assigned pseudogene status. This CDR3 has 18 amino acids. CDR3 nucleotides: TGTGCCAGCAGCAAAGGACGACAGGGAGGACTAACCAACTATGGCTACACCTTC. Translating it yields CASSKGRQGGLTNYGYTF.

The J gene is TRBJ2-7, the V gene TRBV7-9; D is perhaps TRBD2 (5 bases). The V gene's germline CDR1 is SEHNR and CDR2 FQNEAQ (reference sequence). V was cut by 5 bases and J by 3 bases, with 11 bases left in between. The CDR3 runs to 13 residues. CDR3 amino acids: CASSRGSFYEQYF. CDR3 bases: TGTGCCAGCAGCAGAGGGTCATTCTACGAGCAGTACTTC.

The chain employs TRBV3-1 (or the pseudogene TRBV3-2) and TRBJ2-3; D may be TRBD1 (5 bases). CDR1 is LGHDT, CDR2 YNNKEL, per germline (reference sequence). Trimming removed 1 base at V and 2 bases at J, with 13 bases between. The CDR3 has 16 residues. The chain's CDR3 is CASSQGSSGFTDTQYF. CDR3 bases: TGTGCCAGCAGCCAAGGGTCATCAGGGTTCACAGATACGCAGTATTTT.

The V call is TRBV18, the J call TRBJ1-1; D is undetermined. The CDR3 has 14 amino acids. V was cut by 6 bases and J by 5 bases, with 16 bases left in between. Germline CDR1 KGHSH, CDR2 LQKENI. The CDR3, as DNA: TGTGCCAGCTCGACTGACACCGCGGGGACTGAAGCTTTCTTT. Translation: CASSTDTAGTEAFF. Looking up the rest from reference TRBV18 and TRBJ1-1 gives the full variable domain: NAGVMQNPRHLVRRRGQEARLRCSPMKGHSHVYWYRQLPEEGLKFMVYLQKENIIDESGMPKERFSAEFPKEGPSILRIQQVVRGDSAAYFCASSTDTAGTEAFFGQGTRLTVV.